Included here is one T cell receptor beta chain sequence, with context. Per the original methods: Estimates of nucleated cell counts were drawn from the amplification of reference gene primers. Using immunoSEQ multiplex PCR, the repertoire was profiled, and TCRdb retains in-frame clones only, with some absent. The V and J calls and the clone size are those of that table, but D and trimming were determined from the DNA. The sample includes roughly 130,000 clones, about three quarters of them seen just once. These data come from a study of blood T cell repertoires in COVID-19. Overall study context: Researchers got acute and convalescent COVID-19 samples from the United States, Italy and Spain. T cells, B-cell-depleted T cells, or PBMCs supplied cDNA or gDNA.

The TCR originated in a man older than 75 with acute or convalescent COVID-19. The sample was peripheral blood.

The CDR3 sequence is CASSPRGADSGNTIYF. In DNA form, the CDR3 reads TGTGCCAGCAGCCCCAGGGGCGCAGACTCTGGAAACACCATATATTTT. This rearrangement joins TRBV7-6 to TRBJ1-3; a possible D gene is TRBD1 (6 bases). V dropped 5 bases and J dropped 0 bases, with 14 bases sitting between them. Germline values: CDR1 SGHVS, CDR2 FNYEAQ. The CDR3 spans 16 residues.